Presented here are 10 T cell receptor beta chains from one specimen sequenced in a study of cytomegalovirus exposure and HLA in healthy donors. The data were produced by immunoSEQ multiplex PCR, yet TCRdb's version contains in-frame clones alone and is incomplete. This table holds 70,000 to 95,000 clones, approximately 93% found once. Sequencing was done on a sample of PBMCs. The source is a woman aged 25 to 39 in good health and CMV-seronegative.

V usage is TRBV6-1 and J usage is TRBJ2-7, with TRBD2 matching over 7 bases. With V trimmed by 3 bases and J by 2 bases, 7 bases remained unmatched. Germline-derived CDR1 and CDR2 are MNHNS and SASEGT. There are 15 residues in the CDR3. CDR3 DNA sequence: TGTGCCAGCAGTGATAGCGGGCCTTTTACCTACGAGCAGTACTTC. It codes for CASSDSGPFTYEQYF.

The chain carries TRBV9 and TRBJ2-7; 8 nucleotides match TRBD2. V was clipped by 0 bases and J by 3 bases; unmatched bases: 11. The V gene's germline CDR1 is SGDLS and CDR2 YYNGEE. The CDR3 loop spans 17 amino acids. CDR3 in amino acids: CASSVGGVGAGGYEQYF. For the CDR3, the DNA is TGTGCCAGCAGCGTAGGAGGAGTCGGGGCGGGAGGCTACGAGCAGTACTTC.

The genes are TRBV5-7 and TRBJ2-1; 7 bases line up with TRBD2. TRBV5-7 is noted as an ORF with a role that remains uncertain. The CDR3 loop spans 16 amino acids. The trim removed 4 bases at V and 6 bases at J, leaving 13 bases unmatched. As DNA, the CDR3 is TGTGCCAGCAGCGGAATGCTAGCGGAAACGCTCAATGAGCAGTTCTTC. It yields the protein CASSGMLAETLNEQFF.

The V and J genes are TRBV9 and TRBJ2-1; a possible D gene is TRBD2 (5 bases). This CDR3 comprises 13 residues. Germline CDR1 SGDLS, CDR2 YYNGEE. V was clipped by 5 bases and J by 5 bases, with 11 bases between them. This CDR3 is CASRDLRHNEQFF. CDR3 coding DNA: TGTGCCAGCAGGGACTTACGACACAATGAGCAGTTCTTC.

This clone appeared a single time. The gene calls are TRBV4-3 and TRBJ2-7; D possibly corresponds to TRBD1 (6 bases). V lost 1 base and J 5 bases, leaving 9 bases between the germline ends. The CDR3 covers 13 residues. Germline V gives CDR1 LGHNA, CDR2 YSLEER. CDR3 region: CASSQGRGDEQYF. The CDR3 coding sequence is TGCGCCAGCAGCCAAGGCAGGGGCGACGAGCAGTACTTC.

The V gene is TRBV14, the J gene TRBJ1-5; TRBD1 matches 8 bases. Germline values: CDR1 SGHDN, CDR2 FVKESK. The CDR3 is 16 residues long. With V trimmed by 3 bases and J by 2 bases, 6 bases remained unmatched. CDR3 region: CASSHVGTGRNQPQHF. In DNA form, the CDR3 reads TGTGCCAGCAGCCATGTAGGGACAGGCCGCAATCAGCCCCAGCATTTT.

This chain connects TRBV5-4 to TRBJ1-2; possible D gene TRBD1, 5 bases. CDR1 is SGHNT, CDR2 YYREEE, per germline (reference sequence). V gave up 0 bases and J gave up 11 bases, with 11 bases separating them. The CDR3 is made up of 12 amino acids. CDR3 sequence: CASSLVDRGYTF. Here the CDR3 DNA reads TGTGCCAGCAGCTTGGTTGACAGAGGATACACCTTC.

The chain employs TRBV7-3 and TRBJ2-5, with TRBD2 matching over 13 bases. V shed 5 bases, J shed 7 bases, and the junction held 13 bases outside the gene matches. CDR1 SGHTA and CDR2 FQGTGA come from the germline V gene. This CDR3 has 17 residues. CDR3 coding DNA: TGTGCCAGCAGCCAAAACCCACTAGCGGGGGGGATCTCGACCCAGTACTTC. As protein: CASSQNPLAGGISTQYF.

This clone was seen once. The chain carries TRBV4-3 and TRBJ1-1; maybe TRBD1 (5 bases). Germline CDR1 is LGHNA and CDR2 is YSLEER. This CDR3 is built from 15 residues. Between the trimmed V and J ends, which lost 2 bases and 1 base, there was a span of 11 bases. The CDR3 bases are TGCGCCAGCAGCCAATCGACAGATCAGAACACTGAAGCTTTCTTT. Translation: CASSQSTDQNTEAFF.

The chain carries TRBV7-2 and TRBJ2-2; TRBD1 matches at 7 bases. Germline V lookup: CDR1 SGHTA, CDR2 FQGNSA. V shed 8 bases, J shed 3 bases, and the junction held 3 bases outside the gene matches. This CDR3 is built from 13 residues. CDR3 in DNA: TGTGCCAGCCGACAGGGATACACCGGGGAGCTGTTTTTT. Encoded protein: CASRQGYTGELFF.